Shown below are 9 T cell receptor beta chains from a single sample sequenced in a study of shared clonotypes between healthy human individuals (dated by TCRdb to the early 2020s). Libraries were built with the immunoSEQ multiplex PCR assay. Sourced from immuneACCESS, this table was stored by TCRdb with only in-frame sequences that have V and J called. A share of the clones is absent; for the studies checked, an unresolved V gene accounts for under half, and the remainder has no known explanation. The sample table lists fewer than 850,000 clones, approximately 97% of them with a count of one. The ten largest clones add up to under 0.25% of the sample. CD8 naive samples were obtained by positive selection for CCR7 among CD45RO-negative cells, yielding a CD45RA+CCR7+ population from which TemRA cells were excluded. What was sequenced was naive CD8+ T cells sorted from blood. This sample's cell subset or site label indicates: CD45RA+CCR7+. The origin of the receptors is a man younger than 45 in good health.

The CDR3 DNA is TGTGCCAGCAGCTTGGCCACGGCAGGCGGCAATCAGCCCCAGCATTTT. Translating gives CASSLATAGGNQPQHF. The chain joins TRBV5-6 to TRBJ1-5; D unclear. This CDR3 comprises 16 residues. The germline CDR1 and CDR2 sequences are SGHDT and YYEEEE. Trimming took 0 bases from V and 2 from J, leaving 12 bases between them.

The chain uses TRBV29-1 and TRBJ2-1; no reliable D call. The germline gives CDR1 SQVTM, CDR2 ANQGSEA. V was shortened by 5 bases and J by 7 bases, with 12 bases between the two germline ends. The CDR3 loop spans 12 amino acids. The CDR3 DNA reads TGCAGCGTTCATGGGGTATTGAATGAGCAGTTCTTC. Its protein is CSVHGVLNEQFF.

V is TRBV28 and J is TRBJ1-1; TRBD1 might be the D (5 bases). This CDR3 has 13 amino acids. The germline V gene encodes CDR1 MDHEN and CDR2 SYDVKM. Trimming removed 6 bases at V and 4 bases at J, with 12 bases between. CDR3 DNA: TGTGCCAGCAGGTTTCAGGGAGGCACTGAAGCTTTCTTT. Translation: CASRFQGGTEAFF.

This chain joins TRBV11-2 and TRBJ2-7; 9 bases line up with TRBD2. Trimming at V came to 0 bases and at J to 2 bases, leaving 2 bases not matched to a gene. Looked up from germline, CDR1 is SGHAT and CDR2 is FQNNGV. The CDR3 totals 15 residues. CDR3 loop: CASSLEAGGPYEQYF. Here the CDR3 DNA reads TGTGCCAGCAGCTTAGAGGCGGGAGGGCCCTACGAGCAGTACTTC.

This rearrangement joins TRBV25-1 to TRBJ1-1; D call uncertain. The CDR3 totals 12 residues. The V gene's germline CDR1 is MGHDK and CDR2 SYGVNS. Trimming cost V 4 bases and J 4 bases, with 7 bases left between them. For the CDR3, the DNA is TGTGCCAGCAGTGTCATGGGCACTGAAGCTTTCTTT. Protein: CASSVMGTEAFF.

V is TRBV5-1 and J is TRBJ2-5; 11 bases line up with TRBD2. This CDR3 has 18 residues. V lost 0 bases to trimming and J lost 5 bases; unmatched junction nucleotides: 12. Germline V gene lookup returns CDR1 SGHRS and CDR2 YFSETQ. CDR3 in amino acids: CASSLGGLAVIEGETQYF. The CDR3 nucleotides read TGCGCCAGCAGCTTGGGGGGACTAGCGGTCATAGAAGGGGAGACCCAGTACTTC.

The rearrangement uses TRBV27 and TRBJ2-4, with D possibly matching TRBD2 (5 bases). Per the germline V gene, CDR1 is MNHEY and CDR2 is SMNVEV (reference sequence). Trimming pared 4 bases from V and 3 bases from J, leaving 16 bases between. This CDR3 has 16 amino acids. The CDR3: CASSSREYGDKNIQYF. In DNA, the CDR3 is TGTGCCAGCAGTTCGAGGGAGTACGGGGACAAAAACATTCAGTACTTC.

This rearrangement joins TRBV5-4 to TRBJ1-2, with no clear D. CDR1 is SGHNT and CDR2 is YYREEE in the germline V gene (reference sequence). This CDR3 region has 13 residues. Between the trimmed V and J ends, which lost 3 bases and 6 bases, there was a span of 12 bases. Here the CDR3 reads CASSSIGKDGYTF. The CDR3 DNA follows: TGTGCCAGCAGCTCCATTGGGAAGGATGGCTACACCTTC.

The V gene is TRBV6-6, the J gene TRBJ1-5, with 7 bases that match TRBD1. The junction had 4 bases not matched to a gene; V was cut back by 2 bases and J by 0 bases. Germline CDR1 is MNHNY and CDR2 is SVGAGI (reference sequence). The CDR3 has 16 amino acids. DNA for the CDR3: TGTGCCAGCAGTTACGGGGACAGCTATAGCAATCAGCCCCAGCATTTT. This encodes CASSYGDSYSNQPQHF.